These 15 T cell receptor beta chains came from one sample sequenced in a study of identical twins. One entry per CDR3 protein, called by TCRdb with MiXCR from the 5' RACE reads. The table lists some 660,000 distinct CDR3 sequences, approximately 9% of them singletons. These data also featured in a second study, about yellow fever vaccine responses in identical twins.

The sample was PBMCs. Source of these receptors: a woman aged 18-30 years in good health.

This rearrangement joins TRBV7-9 to TRBJ2-1; TRBD2 might be the D (7 bases). Per the germline V gene, CDR1 is SEHNR and CDR2 is FQNEAQ (reference sequence). V was cut by 11 bases and J by 0 bases, with 20 bases left in between. The CDR3 covers 16 residues. The CDR3, as DNA: TGTGCCGGGGGGGTGGGGGGCGGAAGCTCCTACAATGAGCAGTTCTTC. Protein: CAGGVGGGSSYNEQFF.

This clonotype was seen a few times. V is TRBV27 and J is TRBJ2-7; 8 bases line up with TRBD1. Germline CDR1 and CDR2: MNHEY and SMNVEV (reference sequence). J lost 6 bases, V lost 6 bases, and 4 bases had no gene match. The CDR3 has 12 residues. The CDR3 loop reads CASRTGGSEQYF. CDR3 DNA: TGTGCCAGCAGAACAGGGGGTAGCGAGCAGTACTTC.

Only a few counts were recorded for this clonotype. The chain is built from TRBV15 and TRBJ2-7; tentative D call: TRBD2 (6 bases). The CDR3 length is 14 residues. The germline V gene encodes CDR1 LNHNV and CDR2 YYDKDF (reference sequence). V lost 0 bases, J lost 3 bases, and 9 bases lay in between. The CDR3 nucleotides read TGTGCCACCAGCAGAGAAAAGACTAGCTACGAGCAGTACTTC. Translating it yields CATSREKTSYEQYF.

V and J are TRBV25-1 and TRBJ2-1; TRBD2 aligns across 7 bases. With 3 bases clipped from V and 12 bases from J, the junction kept 17 bases outside the gene matches. Germline loops: CDR1 MGHDK, CDR2 SYGVNS. The CDR3 contains 16 residues. CDR3 bases: TGTGCCAGCAGTGAGGGGTGGATAGAGGACCCGGGAGGGCAGTTCTTC. Translation: CASSEGWIEDPGGQFF.

The V gene is TRBV5-5, the J gene TRBJ2-3, with unresolved D. The germline gives CDR1 SGHKS, CDR2 YYEKEE (reference sequence). CDR3 length equals 11 residues. The V end was cut by 4 bases, the J end by 8 bases, with 8 bases between. CDR3 in amino acids: CASSDIITQYF. The CDR3 DNA reads as TGTGCCAGCAGCGATATTATTACGCAGTATTTT.

This clonotype occurred many times. The rearrangement joins TRBV6-2 or TRBV6-3 to TRBJ2-2; 8 nucleotides match TRBD1. CDR1 is MNHEY and CDR2 is SVGEGT in the germline V gene. V lost 8 bases, J lost 4 bases, and 6 bases stayed unmatched. This CDR3 region has 14 residues. CDR3 amino acids: CASDRGLTTGELFF. The CDR3 nucleotides read TGTGCCAGCGACAGGGGACTGACCACCGGGGAGCTGTTTTTT.

This clonotype was counted a few times. The junction departs from germline at one end; a sequencing error may be responsible. This chain uses TRBV6-2 or TRBV6-3 with TRBJ2-1; 7 positions agree with TRBD2. CDR1 and CDR2 (germline): MNHEY, SVGEGT. CDR3 size: 14 residues. CDR3: CASNYDSGYNEQFF. The CDR3 DNA follows: TGTGCCAGCAATTACGATAGCGGGTACAATGAGCAGTTCTTC.

This clonotype has just a few counts. V is TRBV2 and J is TRBJ2-3; tentatively, D is TRBD1 (5 bases). The V end lost 7 bases, the J end lost 1 base, and 15 bases lay between the germline ends. There are 15 residues in the CDR3. Germline V gene sequence: CDR1 SNHLY, CDR2 FYNNEI. This CDR3 is CASNRQRRGTDTQYF. The CDR3 DNA follows: TGTGCCAGCAACCGACAGCGACGGGGCACAGATACGCAGTATTTT.

In nucleotides, the CDR3 is TGTGCCAGCAGTGAAATAGGCAGGGTAATAGGGGAGACCCAGTACTTC. The encoded protein is CASSEIGRVIGETQYF. The chain combines TRBV6-1 with TRBJ2-5; a weak D match, TRBD1 (5 bases). The CDR3 has 16 residues. V lost 2 bases and J lost 5, with 18 bases in between. The germline V gene has CDR1 MNHNS and CDR2 SASEGT.

This clonotype was counted at least ten times. V and J are TRBV12-3 or TRBV12-4 and TRBJ2-1; TRBD2 might be the D (5 bases). Trimming shortened V by 5 bases and J by 6 bases, and 11 bases separated the two germline ends. This CDR3 spans 13 amino acids. The CDR3 DNA is TGTGCCAGCAGTCTATGGGAGTCCAATGAGCAGTTCTTC. As protein: CASSLWESNEQFF.

This clonotype was seen at least ten times. The junction departs from the called germline gene at one end, perhaps through a read error. The CDR3: CASSLVAGGYNEQFF. The CDR3 DNA reads as TGTGCCAGCAGTTTGGTGGCGGGGGGCTACAATGAGCAGTTCTTC. The rearrangement joins TRBV5-1 to TRBJ2-1, with 8 bases that match TRBD2. This CDR3 is built from 15 residues. The V gene's germline CDR1 is SGHRS and CDR2 YFSETQ.

In DNA, the CDR3 is TGTGCCAGCGGCCGAGGGGGGGTCGCAAGCTACGAGCAGTACTTC. It specifies CASGRGGVASYEQYF. The V and J genes are TRBV7-9 and TRBJ2-7; possible D gene TRBD2, 7 bases. This CDR3 has 15 residues. Trimming took off 8 bases at V and 3 bases at J, with 20 bases between the two ends. Germline CDR1 is SEHNR and CDR2 is FQNEAQ (reference sequence).

The chain carries TRBV7-2 and TRBJ1-2; D is uncertain. Trimming removed 1 base from V and 3 bases from J, with 9 bases in between. CDR1 SGHTA and CDR2 FQGNSA come from the germline V gene. The CDR3 extends over 14 amino acids. This chain's CDR3 is CASSLDGWYYGYTF. Written as DNA, the CDR3 is TGTGCCAGCAGCTTAGATGGCTGGTACTATGGCTACACCTTC.

The V gene is TRBV4-2, the J gene TRBJ2-7; D may be TRBD2 (5 bases). The CDR3 runs 16 residues. Trimming removed 0 bases at V and 0 bases at J, with 12 bases between. Germline V gene lookup returns CDR1 LGHNA and CDR2 YNFKEQ. The CDR3 DNA reads TGTGCCAGCAGCCAAGATCTGGGCCGGGACTCCTACGAGCAGTACTTC. As protein: CASSQDLGRDSYEQYF.

In this sample, this clonotype turned up a few times. This chain links TRBV6-1 with TRBJ2-2, with D tentatively TRBD2 (6 bases). V gave up 9 bases and J gave up 8 bases, with 16 bases separating them. The CDR3 extends over 13 amino acids. CDR1 is MNHNS, CDR2 SASEGT, per germline. In DNA, the CDR3 is TGTGCCAGTCACTTCCCGGGGGAAGGGGAGCTGTTTTTT. Amino acids: CASHFPGEGELFF.